The 22 T cell receptor beta chains given below trace back to one sample, sequenced in a study of blood T cell repertoires in COVID-19. Here immunoSEQ multiplex PCR was the method, and the copy in TCRdb shows in-frame clones only, minus some. The data hold over 130,000 clones, with approximately 86% observed a single time. What was sequenced was peripheral blood. Receptors originate from a man in his 70s with acute or convalescent COVID-19.

This rearrangement joins TRBV15 to TRBJ1-1; D unresolved. The CDR3 loop spans 14 amino acids. Germline lookup yields CDR1 LNHNV and CDR2 YYDKDF (reference sequence). V was shortened by 3 bases and J by 6 bases, with 14 bases between the two germline ends. This CDR3 reads CATSRTLTDSEAFF. DNA for the CDR3: TGTGCCACCAGCAGGACCCTTACCGACTCTGAAGCTTTCTTT. The variable domain in full, with the rest retrieved from reference TRBV15 and TRBJ1-1, is DAMVIQNPRYQVTQFGKPVTLSCSQTLNHNVMYWYQQKSSQAPKLLFHYYDKDFNNEADTPDNFQSRRPNTSFCFLDIRSPGLGDTAMYLCATSRTLTDSEAFFGQGTRLTVV.

The chain uses TRBV10-3 and TRBJ2-7; weak D call: TRBD2 (5 bases). V shed 6 bases and J shed 6 bases, with 18 bases lying between them. The germline V gene has CDR1 ENHRY and CDR2 SYGVKD. The CDR3 covers 14 residues. The CDR3 reads CAIREGTGLREQYF. CDR3 nucleotides: TGTGCCATCAGAGAGGGTACTGGTCTACGCGAGCAGTACTTC.

The CDR3 reads CAWKEGASGRNGRRETQYF. The CDR3, as DNA: TGTGCCTGGAAAGAAGGGGCTAGCGGGAGGAACGGACGTCGAGAGACCCAGTACTTC. The chain has TRBV30 and TRBJ2-5; 11 bases match TRBD2. CDR1 and CDR2 from the germline V gene are GTSNPN and SVGIG (reference sequence). The CDR3 extends over 19 amino acids. V was pared by 4 bases and J by 4 bases, with 20 bases of the junction left unmatched.

The chain combines TRBV6-6 with TRBJ2-7; 8 nucleotides agree with TRBD2. The V and J ends lost 2 bases and 3 bases, in that order; junction bases with no gene match: 6. The CDR3 contains 15 residues. Germline CDR1 reads MNHNY; CDR2 reads SVGAGI (reference sequence). CDR3 residues: CASSYGAGVVYEQYF. Here the CDR3 DNA reads TGTGCCAGCAGTTACGGAGCGGGAGTGGTCTACGAGCAGTACTTC.

The chain has TRBV28 and TRBJ1-5; 9 nucleotides match TRBD1. V trimming: 10 bases; J trimming: 0 bases; junction bases outside the gene matches: 10. This CDR3 is built from 16 residues. The germline gives CDR1 MDHEN, CDR2 SYDVKM. CDR3 sequence: CATQGAGSDSNQPQHF. In nucleotides, the CDR3 is TGTGCCACACAGGGGGCCGGTAGCGATAGCAATCAGCCCCAGCATTTT. The full variable domain, its missing parts supplied by reference TRBV28 and TRBJ1-5, is DVKVTQSSRYLVKRTGEKVFLECVQDMDHENMFWYRQDPGLGLRLIYFSYDVKMKEKGDIPEGYSVSREKKERFSLILESASTNQTSMYLCATQGAGSDSNQPQHFGDGTRLSIL.

The V and J genes are TRBV19 and TRBJ2-7; 7 nucleotides align to TRBD1. The J segment lost 2 bases and the V segment lost 7 bases, leaving 8 bases of the junction unmatched. CDR1 and CDR2 (germline): LNHDA, SQIVND (reference sequence). CDR3 size: 14 residues. DNA for the CDR3: TGTGCCAGTATGTACAGGGGTGGCACCTACGAGCAGTACTTC. Its protein is CASMYRGGTYEQYF.

This clone was seen a handful of times. The rearrangement joins TRBV27 to TRBJ1-6; no firm D call. Trimming left V 2 bases short and J 7 bases short, with 12 bases between. The CDR3 runs 15 residues. Germline lookup yields CDR1 MNHEY and CDR2 SMNVEV (reference sequence). This chain's CDR3 is CASSLRRSENSPLHF. CDR3 in DNA: TGTGCCAGCAGTTTACGTCGATCAGAAAATTCACCCCTCCACTTT.

This chain joins TRBV11-2 and TRBJ2-3; 13 nucleotides agree with TRBD2. This CDR3 comprises 17 residues. V trimming: 2 bases; J trimming: 5 bases; junction bases outside the gene matches: 7. CDR1 and CDR2 (germline): SGHAT, FQNNGV. For the CDR3, the DNA is TGTGCCAGCAGCTTACTTCGACTAGCGGGAGGAGGAGATACGCAGTATTTT. It codes for CASSLLRLAGGGDTQYF. Full variable domain (outside the CDR3, taken from reference TRBV11-2 and TRBJ2-3): EAGVAQSPRYKIIEKRQSVAFWCNPISGHATLYWYQQILGQGPKLLIQFQNNGVVDDSQLPKDRFSAERLKGVDSTLKIQPAKLEDSAVYLCASSLLRLAGGGDTQYFGPGTRLTVL.

The chain links TRBV4-1 to TRBJ2-5; 16 bases are shared with TRBD2. The CDR3 loop spans 18 amino acids. V was clipped by 0 bases and J by 5 bases; unmatched bases: 6. Germline-derived CDR1 and CDR2 are MGHRA and YSYEKL. The CDR3 DNA is TGCGCCAGCAGCCAAGAGATGGGGACTAGCGGGAGGGCTGAGACCCAGTACTTC. It translates to CASSQEMGTSGRAETQYF.

There are a few counts of this clone. The chain is built from TRBV19 and TRBJ1-6; possible D gene TRBD1, 6 bases. Germline CDR1 and CDR2: LNHDA and SQIVND (reference sequence). Trimming left V 4 bases short and J 10 bases short, with 20 bases between. The CDR3 has 16 amino acids. This chain's CDR3 is CASSTDRSALGSPLHF. In nucleotides, the CDR3 is TGTGCCAGTAGTACCGACAGGTCAGCCCTGGGCTCACCCCTCCACTTT.

The V gene is TRBV12-3 or TRBV12-4, the J gene TRBJ1-1; D gene ambiguous. CDR3 length equals 13 residues. The germline V and J ends were trimmed by 3 bases and 2 bases, with 7 bases remaining between them. The CDR3 nucleotides read TGTGCCAGCAGTTTTTATCTAAACACTGAAGCTTTCTTT. Encoded protein: CASSFYLNTEAFF.

The chain couples TRBV7-9 to TRBJ2-3, with 12 bases fitting TRBD2. This CDR3 has 17 residues. Per the germline V gene, CDR1 is SEHNR and CDR2 is FQNEAQ (reference sequence). V shed 2 bases and J 2 bases; nucleotides not matched to a gene: 5. CDR3 sequence (DNA): TGTGCCAGCAGCTTACAAGGACTAGCGGGACCCACAGATACGCAGTATTTT. This codes for CASSLQGLAGPTDTQYF.

V and J are TRBV6-5 and TRBJ1-6, with D perhaps TRBD1 (5 bases). V lost 5 bases and J 5 bases, leaving 10 bases between the germline ends. CDR1 and CDR2 from the germline V gene are MNHEY and SVGAGI. This CDR3 has 14 amino acids. CDR3 nucleotide sequence: TGTGCCAGCAGTCCTCGACAGAATAATTCACCCCTCCACTTT. Its translation is CASSPRQNNSPLHF.

This sequence joins TRBV5-1 and TRBJ2-2, with D perhaps TRBD2 (6 bases). The germline gives CDR1 SGHRS, CDR2 YFSETQ. V lost 1 base and J lost 1, with 11 bases in between. The CDR3 length is 16 residues. The CDR3 DNA follows: TGCGCCAGCAGCTTGCTACCGGGAGTGAACACCGGGGAGCTGTTTTTT. Amino acid sequence: CASSLLPGVNTGELFF.

V and J are TRBV7-2 and TRBJ1-2; 7 bases agree with TRBD1. V shed 5 bases and J 2 bases; nucleotides not matched to a gene: 5. The CDR3 is made up of 14 amino acids. Germline V gene lookup returns CDR1 SGHTA and CDR2 FQGNSA. For the CDR3, the DNA is TGTGCCAGCAGCCCCCGGGACAGCAACTATGGCTACACCTTC. It yields the protein CASSPRDSNYGYTF.

Only one count was recorded for this clone. The genes are TRBV30 and TRBJ2-7, with D perhaps matching TRBD2 (6 bases). V lost 0 bases, J lost 3 bases, and 18 bases lay in between. This CDR3 has 16 residues. The V gene's germline CDR1 is GTSNPN and CDR2 SVGIG (reference sequence). CDR3 DNA sequence: TGTGCCTGGAGTGTCCCATTGACTAGGTTTGGCTACGAGCAGTACTTC. It yields the protein CAWSVPLTRFGYEQYF.

This chain uses TRBV28 with TRBJ2-1, with TRBD2 matching over 13 bases. Trimming cost V 11 bases and J 6 bases; bases outside gene matches: 4. From germline, CDR1 is MDHEN and CDR2 SYDVKM. The CDR3 has 13 amino acids. CDR3 region: CAGGLAGFNEQFF. CDR3 DNA: TGTGCCGGGGGACTAGCGGGGTTCAATGAGCAGTTCTTC. Complete variable domain (other parts from reference TRBV28 and TRBJ2-1): DVKVTQSSRYLVKRTGEKVFLECVQDMDHENMFWYRQDPGLGLRLIYFSYDVKMKEKGDIPEGYSVSREKKERFSLILESASTNQTSMYLCAGGLAGFNEQFFGPGTRLTVL.

This clone has just one count. The J gene is TRBJ2-1, the V gene TRBV5-5; 8 positions agree with TRBD2. CDR3 size: 17 residues. Germline CDR1 SGHKS, CDR2 YYEKEE (reference sequence). V lost 2 bases to trimming and J lost 8 bases; unmatched junction nucleotides: 15. In DNA form, the CDR3 reads TGTGCCAGCAGCTTTACACCCGGGACTAGTTTCGGGGATGAGCAGTTCTTC. Its protein product is CASSFTPGTSFGDEQFF.

The chain recombines TRBV25-1 with TRBJ2-2; 7 bases fit TRBD1. CDR3 length equals 16 residues. The germline gives CDR1 MGHDK, CDR2 SYGVNS. The junction had 10 bases not matched to a gene; V was cut back by 5 bases and J by 4 bases. The CDR3: CASSSYTGARTGELFF. CDR3 DNA sequence: TGTGCCAGCAGTAGCTATACAGGGGCGCGCACCGGGGAGCTGTTTTTT.

This clone was picked up one time. J is TRBJ2-1 and V is TRBV6-5; a possible D gene is TRBD1 (5 bases). The germline gives CDR1 MNHEY, CDR2 SVGAGI. The ends were cut back, 8 bases at V and 4 bases at J, with 12 bases in the middle. The CDR3 has 13 residues. The CDR3, as DNA: TGTGCCAGCGGCAGGGATGGGTACAATGAGCAGTTCTTC. It specifies CASGRDGYNEQFF.

This chain uses TRBV7-2 with TRBJ2-1; D may be TRBD2 (6 bases). This CDR3 comprises 16 residues. Germline CDR1 is SGHTA and CDR2 is FQGNSA. V was cut by 5 bases and J by 0 bases, with 14 bases left in between. In DNA form, the CDR3 reads TGTGCCAGCAGCACTTTAGCGGATAGCTCCTACAATGAGCAGTTCTTC. Protein product: CASSTLADSSYNEQFF.

The V and J genes are TRBV20-1 and TRBJ1-1, with D tentatively TRBD1 (5 bases). Germline CDR1 DFQATT, CDR2 SNEGSKA (reference sequence). The CDR3 has 12 residues. V lost 5 bases and J 1 base, leaving 8 bases between the germline ends. The CDR3 DNA sequence: TGCAGTGCTGGTGGGGCGAACACTGAAGCTTTCTTT. This codes for CSAGGANTEAFF.